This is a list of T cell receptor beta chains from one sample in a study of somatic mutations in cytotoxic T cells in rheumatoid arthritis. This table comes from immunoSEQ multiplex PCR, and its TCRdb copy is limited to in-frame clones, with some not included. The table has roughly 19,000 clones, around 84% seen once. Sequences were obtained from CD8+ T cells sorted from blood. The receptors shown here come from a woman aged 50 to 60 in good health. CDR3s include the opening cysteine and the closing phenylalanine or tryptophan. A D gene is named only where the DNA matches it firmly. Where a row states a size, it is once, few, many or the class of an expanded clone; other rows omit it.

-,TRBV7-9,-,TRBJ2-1,TGTGCCAGCAGCTTAGGGCACAGATACTACAATGAGCAGTTCTTC,CASSLGHRYYNEQFF
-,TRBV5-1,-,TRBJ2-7,TGCGCCAGCAGCTTAACCGGGACGGGGGTGATCTACGAGCAGTACTTC,CASSLTGTGVIYEQYF
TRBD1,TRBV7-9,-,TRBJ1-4,TGTGCCAGCAGCCCGGGGGGACAGGGGGCGTATGATGAAAAACTGTTTTTT,CASSPGGQGAYDEKLFF
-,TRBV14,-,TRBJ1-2,TGTGCCAGCAGCCAATATGTTTACTATGGCTACACCTTC,CASSQYVYYGYTF
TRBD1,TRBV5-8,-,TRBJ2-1,TGTGCCAGCAGCCTTATGGGACAGGGTCTAAATGAGCAGTTCTTC,CASSLMGQGLNEQFF
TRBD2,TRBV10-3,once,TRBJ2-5,TGTGCCACCGGGGGGGGCACGACTAGCGGGGGGTCATCAGAGACCCAGTACTTC,CATGGGTTSGGSSETQYF
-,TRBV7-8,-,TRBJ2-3,TGTGCCAGCAGCTTATGGGGTTTCTCTAGCACAGATACGCAGTATTTT,CASSLWGFSSTDTQYF
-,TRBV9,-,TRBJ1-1,TGTGCCAGCAGCTCCTCGGGGGGCACTGAAGCTTTCTTT,CASSSSGGTEAFF
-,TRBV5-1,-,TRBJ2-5,TGCGCCAGCAGCTTGGCCGCGAATGGACAAGAGACCCAGTACTTC,CASSLAANGQETQYF
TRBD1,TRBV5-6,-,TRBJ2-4,TGTGCCAGCAGCTTGGCCCGGGACAGCTTCATTCAGTACTTC,CASSLARDSFIQYF
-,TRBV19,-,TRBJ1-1,TGTGCCAGTAGTATAGGAGGGTATGAAGCTTTCTTT,CASSIGGYEAFF
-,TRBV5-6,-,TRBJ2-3,TGTGCCAGCAGCTTACGTGGCTCGTACACAGATACGCAGTATTTT,CASSLRGSYTDTQYF
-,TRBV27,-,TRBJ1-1,TGTGCCAGCAGTTTGGGGAACACTGAAGCTTTCTTT,CASSLGNTEAFF
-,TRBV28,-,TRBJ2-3,TGTGCCAGCAGTCAAGGACAGACACGCACAGATACGCAGTATTTT,CASSQGQTRTDTQYF
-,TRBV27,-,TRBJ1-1,TGTGCCAGCAGTTTAGGGCGGGAGACTGAAGCTTTCTTT,CASSLGRETEAFF
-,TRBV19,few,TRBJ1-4,TGTGCCAGTAGTATAGAGGTTCCGGATGAAAAACTGTTTTTT,CASSIEVPDEKLFF
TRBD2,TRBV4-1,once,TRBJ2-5,TGCGCCAGCAGCCAAGCGGAGCGGGGGGACCAAGAGACCCAGTACTTC,CASSQAERGDQETQYF
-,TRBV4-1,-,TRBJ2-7,TGCGCCAGCAGCCAAGTCCTACAGATCTCCTCCTACGAGCAGTGCTTC,CASSQVLQISSYEQCF
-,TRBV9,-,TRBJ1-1,TGTGCCAGCAGCCCGGCAGGGTTGAACACTGAAGCTTTCTTT,CASSPAGLNTEAFF
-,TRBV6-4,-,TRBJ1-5,TGTGCCAGCAGTGACTCCGGGGCGTATAGCAATCAGCCCCAGCATTTT,CASSDSGAYSNQPQHF
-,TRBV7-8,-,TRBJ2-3,TGTGCCAGCAGCCTCCGTTTCGGGGAGGCGCAGTATTTT,CASSLRFGEAQYF
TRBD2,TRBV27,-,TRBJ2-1,TGTGCCAGCAGTCCCTATAGCGGGGCCGAGGGGAATGAGCAGTTCTTC,CASSPYSGAEGNEQFF
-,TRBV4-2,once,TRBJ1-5,TGTGCCAGCAGCCAAGATGGGGGAATGGGTCAGCCCCAGCATTTT,CASSQDGGMGQPQHF
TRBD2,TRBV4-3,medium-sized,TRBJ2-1,TGCGCCAGCAGCCAGAGCGGGGCTGATTACAATGAGCAGTTCTTC,CASSQSGADYNEQFF
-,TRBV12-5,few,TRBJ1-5,TGTGCTAGTGGTTTGGTACTCGACAGCCATCAGCCCCAGCATTTT,CASGLVLDSHQPQHF
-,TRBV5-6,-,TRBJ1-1,TGTGCCAGCAGATACGACAGGTTGAACACTGAAGCTTTCTTT,CASRYDRLNTEAFF
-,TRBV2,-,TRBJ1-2,TGTGCCACTGAGGGCAGGGAGCGAGACTATGGCTACACCTTC,CATEGRERDYGYTF
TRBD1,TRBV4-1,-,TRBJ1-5,TGCGCCAGCAGCCAAGATGAGGGGGCCGATAGCAATCAGCCCCAGCATTTT,CASSQDEGADSNQPQHF
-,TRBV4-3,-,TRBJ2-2,TGCGCCAGCAGCCAAGATTATGGCCCTTCCGGGGAGCTGTTTTTT,CASSQDYGPSGELFF
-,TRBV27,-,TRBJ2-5,TGTGCCAGCAGACCCTCGCGGGGGCCGGGGCAAGAGACCCAGTACTTC,CASRPSRGPGQETQYF
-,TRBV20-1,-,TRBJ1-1,TGCAGTGCTAGGGGGTTGTTCTTT,CSARGLFF
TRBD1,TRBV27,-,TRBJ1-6,TGTGCCAGCAGTTCAGGGGGTAATTCACCCCTCCACTTT,CASSSGGNSPLHF
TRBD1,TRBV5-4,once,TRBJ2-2,TGTGCCAGCAGCTTTGTTACAGGGGGAACCGGGGAGCTGTTTTTT,CASSFVTGGTGELFF
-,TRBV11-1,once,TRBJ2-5,TGTGCCAGCAGCTTAAACAGCTACCAAGAGACCCAGTACTTC,CASSLNSYQETQYF
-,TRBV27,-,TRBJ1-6,TGTGCCAGCAGGGCATTTGAGGGTAATTCACCCCTCCACTTT,CASRAFEGNSPLHF
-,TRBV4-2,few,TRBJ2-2,TGTGCCAGCAGCCAAGCGTACTCGGCCGGGGAGCTGTTTTTT,CASSQAYSAGELFF
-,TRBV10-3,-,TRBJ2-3,TGTGCCATCAGTGAGGACCGCGGACTATCGGCAGATACGCAGTATTTT,CAISEDRGLSADTQYF
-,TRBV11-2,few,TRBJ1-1,TGTGCCAGCAGCCTGGGGACGGAAGTTAACGAAGCTTTCTTT,CASSLGTEVNEAFF
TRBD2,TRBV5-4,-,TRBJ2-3,TGTGCCATCGGAAACCTAGCGGGGGCCCCCCCCGGTCAGTATTTT,CAIGNLAGAPPGQYF
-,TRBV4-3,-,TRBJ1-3,TGCGCCAGCAGCCAAAACTCTGGAAACACCATATATTTT,CASSQNSGNTIYF
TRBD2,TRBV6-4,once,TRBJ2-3,TGTGCCAGCAGTGAAGGGCAGGGAGGGACAGATACGCAGTATTTT,CASSEGQGGTDTQYF
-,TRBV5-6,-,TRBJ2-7,TGTGCCAGCAGTTCGGGACACCCAAACTACGAGCAGTACTTC,CASSSGHPNYEQYF
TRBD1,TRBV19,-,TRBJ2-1,TGTGCCAGTAGTAGGACAGGGGAATACAATGAGCAGTTCTTC,CASSRTGEYNEQFF
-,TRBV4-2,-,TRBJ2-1,TGTGCCAGCAGGAGGCCCCAGGATGAGCAGTTCTTC,CASRRPQDEQFF
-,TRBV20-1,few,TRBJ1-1,TGCAGTGCTCCTTATGGCACTGAAGCTTTCTTT,CSAPYGTEAFF